This T cell receptor (beta chain) was identified during a study of blood T cells in healthy people across ages. The authors isolated at least 6.5 million PBMCs per sample. The germline V gene has CDR1 DFQATT and CDR2 SNEGSKA (reference sequence). The V and J ends lost 7 bases and 6 bases respectively, with 24 bases between them. The CDR3 extends over 15 amino acids. It was with a sample-barcoded 5' primer and a J-beta primer mix that a second PCR of roughly 6 to 12 cycles was run. TCRdb reanalysed the 5' RACE reads using MiXCR and keeps one entry per CDR3 protein. The sample has around 800,000 distinct CDR3 sequences, under 80% seen once.

Material for sequencing was blood. The TCR was taken from a young man in good health. The chain uses TRBV20-1 and TRBJ1-2; D might be TRBD1 (5 bases). The CDR3 is CSGAGSEGLGNGYTF. The CDR3 DNA reads as TGCAGTGGAGCTGGATCGGAGGGGCTTGGAAATGGCTACACCTTC.